This T cell receptor (beta chain) was obtained from a study of blood T cells in healthy people across ages. Combining a sample-barcoded 5' primer with a J-beta primer mix, a second PCR ran for roughly 7 to 12 cycles. TCRdb passed the 5' RACE reads through MiXCR, listing each CDR3 protein once. The table includes around 1.7 million distinct CDR3 sequences, 28% detected once. Germline loops: CDR1 DFQATT, CDR2 SNEGSKA (reference sequence). The CDR3 covers 14 residues. Trimming cost V 6 bases and J 4 bases; bases outside gene matches: 7. This clonotype was seen many times. The receptor was isolated from a woman aged 25 to 45 in good health. The chain is built from TRBV20-1 and TRBJ2-1; TRBD2 agrees at 9 bases. Material for sequencing was blood. This CDR3 reads CSASPSGIYNEQFF. The CDR3 nucleotides read TGCAGTGCGTCCCCTAGCGGGATTTACAATGAGCAGTTCTTC.